The source of this T cell receptor (beta chain) is a study of beta chain features in type 1 diabetes. Study-wide results and limits: The study found fewer insertions and more deletions at VDJ junctions in type 1 diabetes patients.

Every bit of the isolated RNA underwent reverse transcription, so sequencing read expressed TCRB transcripts. TCRdb keeps only in-frame clones here, not all; method: immunoSEQ multiplex PCR. The sample lists roughly 150,000 clones, over 8.5% occurring once. This CDR3 has 16 amino acids. Germline V gene lookup returns CDR1 SEHNR and CDR2 FQNEAQ (reference sequence). V was trimmed by 0 bases and J by 0 bases, leaving 10 bases between them. Sorting with CD45RO/CCR7/CD25/CD127/CD95/CD27 yielded naive, central memory, regulatory and stem-like memory CD4+ cells. Each of the sorted populations had a purity greater than 95%. This clone was counted between two and nine times. Antigen unknown.

The chain has TRBV7-9 and TRBJ2-3; D perhaps matches TRBD2 (6 bases). The TCR sequence derives from a man aged 18 to 29 in good health. Sequencing input: central memory CD4+ T cells from blood. In nucleotides, the CDR3 is TGTGCCAGCAGCTTAGCTAGCGGAACTAGCACAGATACGCAGTATTTT. As protein: CASSLASGTSTDTQYF.